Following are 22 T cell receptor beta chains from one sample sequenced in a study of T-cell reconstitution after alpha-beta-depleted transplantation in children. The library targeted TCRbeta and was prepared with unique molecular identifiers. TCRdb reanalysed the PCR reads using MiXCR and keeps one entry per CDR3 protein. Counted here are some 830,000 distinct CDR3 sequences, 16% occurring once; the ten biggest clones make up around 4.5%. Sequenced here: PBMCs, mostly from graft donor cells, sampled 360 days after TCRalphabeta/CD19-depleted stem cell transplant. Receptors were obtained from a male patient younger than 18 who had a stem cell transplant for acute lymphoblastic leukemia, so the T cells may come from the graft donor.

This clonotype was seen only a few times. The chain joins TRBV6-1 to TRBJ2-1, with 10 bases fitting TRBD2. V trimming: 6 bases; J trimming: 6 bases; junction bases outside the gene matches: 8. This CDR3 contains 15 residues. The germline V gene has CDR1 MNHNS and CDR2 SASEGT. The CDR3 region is CASRLAGEVRNEQFF. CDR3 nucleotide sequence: TGTGCCAGCAGGCTAGCGGGAGAAGTCCGCAATGAGCAGTTCTTC.

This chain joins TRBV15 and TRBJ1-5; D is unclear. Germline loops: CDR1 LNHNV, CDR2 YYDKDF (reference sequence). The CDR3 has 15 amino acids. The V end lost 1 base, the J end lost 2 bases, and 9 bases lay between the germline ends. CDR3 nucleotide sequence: TGTGCCACCAGCAGAGGGGCGCGGGGCAATCAGCCCCAGCATTTT. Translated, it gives CATSRGARGNQPQHF.

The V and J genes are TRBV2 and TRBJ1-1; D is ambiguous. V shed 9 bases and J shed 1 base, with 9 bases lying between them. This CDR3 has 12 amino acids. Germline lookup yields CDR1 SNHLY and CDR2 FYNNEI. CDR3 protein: CAREDSNTEAFF. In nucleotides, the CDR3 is TGTGCCAGAGAAGACTCGAACACTGAAGCTTTCTTT.

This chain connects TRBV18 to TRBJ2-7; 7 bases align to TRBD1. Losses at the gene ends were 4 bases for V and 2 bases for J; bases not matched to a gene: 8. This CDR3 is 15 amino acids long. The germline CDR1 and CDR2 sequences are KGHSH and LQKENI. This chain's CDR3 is CASSRDRELTYEQYF. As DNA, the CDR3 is TGTGCCAGCTCACGAGACAGGGAGTTGACCTACGAGCAGTACTTC.

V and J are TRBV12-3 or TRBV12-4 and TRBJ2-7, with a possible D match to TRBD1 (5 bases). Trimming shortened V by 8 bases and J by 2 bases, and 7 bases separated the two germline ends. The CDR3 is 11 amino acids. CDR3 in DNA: TGTGCCAGCCAAGGGGCCTACGAGCAGTACTTC. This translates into CASQGAYEQYF.

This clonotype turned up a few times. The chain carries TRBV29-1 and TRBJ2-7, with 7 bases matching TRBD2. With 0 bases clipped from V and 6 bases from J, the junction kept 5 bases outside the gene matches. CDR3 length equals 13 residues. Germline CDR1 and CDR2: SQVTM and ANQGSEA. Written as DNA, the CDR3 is TGCAGCGTTGAAGACATCAGCGGGACCGAGCAGTACTTC. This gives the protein CSVEDISGTEQYF.

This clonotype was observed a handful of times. The DNA of the CDR3 is TGCAGTGCTAGACAGGGGGGGAGCTCCTATAATTCACCCCTCCACTTT. Translating gives CSARQGGSSYNSPLHF. The chain carries TRBV20-1 and TRBJ1-6; 7 nucleotides line up with TRBD1. The CDR3 has 16 amino acids. The germline gives CDR1 DFQATT, CDR2 SNEGSKA (reference sequence). J gave up 0 bases and V 2 bases, and 4 bases lay outside the gene matches.

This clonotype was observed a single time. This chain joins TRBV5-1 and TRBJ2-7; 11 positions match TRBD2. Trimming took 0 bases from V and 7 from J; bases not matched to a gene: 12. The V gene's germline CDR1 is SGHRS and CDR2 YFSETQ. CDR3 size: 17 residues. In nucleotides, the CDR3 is TGCGCCAGCAGCTTGGAGGCTAGCGGGAGGAGGAGGAGTGAGCAGTACTTC. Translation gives CASSLEASGRRRSEQYF.

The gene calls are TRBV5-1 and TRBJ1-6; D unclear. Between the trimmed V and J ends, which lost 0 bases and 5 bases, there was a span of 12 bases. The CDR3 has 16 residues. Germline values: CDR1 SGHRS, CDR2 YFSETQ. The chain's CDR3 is CASSLGLSWNNSPLHF. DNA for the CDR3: TGCGCCAGCAGCTTGGGCCTATCGTGGAATAATTCACCCCTCCACTTT. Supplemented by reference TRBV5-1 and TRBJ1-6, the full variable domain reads KAGVTQTPRYLIKTRGQQVTLSCSPISGHRSVSWYQQTPGQGLQFLFEYFSETQRNKGNFPGRFSGRQFSNSRSEMNVSTLELGDSALYLCASSLGLSWNNSPLHFGNGTRLTVT.

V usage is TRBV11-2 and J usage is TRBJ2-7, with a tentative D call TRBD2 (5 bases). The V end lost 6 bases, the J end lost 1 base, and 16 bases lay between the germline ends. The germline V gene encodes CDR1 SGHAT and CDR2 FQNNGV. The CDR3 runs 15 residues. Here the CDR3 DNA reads TGTGCCAGCAGGGCCGGGAAGGGCCGATCCTACGAGCAGTACTTC. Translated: CASRAGKGRSYEQYF.

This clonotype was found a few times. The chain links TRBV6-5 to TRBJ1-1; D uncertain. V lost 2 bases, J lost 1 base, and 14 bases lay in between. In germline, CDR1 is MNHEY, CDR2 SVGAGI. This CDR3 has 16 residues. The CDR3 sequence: CASSYPNGRSNTEAFF. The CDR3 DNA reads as TGTGCCAGCAGTTACCCAAACGGGCGATCGAACACTGAAGCTTTCTTT.

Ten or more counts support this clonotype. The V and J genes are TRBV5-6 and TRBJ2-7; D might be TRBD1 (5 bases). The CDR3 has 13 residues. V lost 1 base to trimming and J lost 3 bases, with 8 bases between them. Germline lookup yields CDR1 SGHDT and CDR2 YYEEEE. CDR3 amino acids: CASSLRQNYEQYF. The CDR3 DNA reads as TGTGCCAGCAGCTTGAGACAGAACTACGAGCAGTACTTC. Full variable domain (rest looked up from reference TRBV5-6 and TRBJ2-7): DAGVTQSPTHLIKTRGQQVTLRCSPKSGHDTVSWYQQALGQGPQFIFQYYEEEERQRGNFPDRFSGHQFPNYSSELNVNALLLGDSALYLCASSLRQNYEQYFGPGTRLTVT.

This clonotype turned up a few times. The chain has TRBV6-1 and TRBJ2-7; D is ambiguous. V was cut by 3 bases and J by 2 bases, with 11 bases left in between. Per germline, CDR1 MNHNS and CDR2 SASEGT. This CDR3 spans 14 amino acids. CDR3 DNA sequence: TGTGCCAGCAGTGAGACAATGACTCCCTACGAGCAGTACTTC. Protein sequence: CASSETMTPYEQYF.

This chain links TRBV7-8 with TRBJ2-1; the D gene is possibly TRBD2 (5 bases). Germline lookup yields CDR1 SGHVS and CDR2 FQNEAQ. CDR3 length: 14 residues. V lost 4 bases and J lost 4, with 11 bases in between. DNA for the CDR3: TGTGCCAGCAGCTCCAAGCGGCCATACAATGAGCAGTTCTTC. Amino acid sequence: CASSSKRPYNEQFF.

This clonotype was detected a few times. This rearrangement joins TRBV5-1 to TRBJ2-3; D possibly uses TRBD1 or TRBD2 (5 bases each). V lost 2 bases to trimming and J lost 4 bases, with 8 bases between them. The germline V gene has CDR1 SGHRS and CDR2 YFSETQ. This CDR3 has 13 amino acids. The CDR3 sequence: CASSFGAPDTQYF. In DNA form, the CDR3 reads TGCGCCAGCAGCTTCGGGGCGCCAGATACGCAGTATTTT.

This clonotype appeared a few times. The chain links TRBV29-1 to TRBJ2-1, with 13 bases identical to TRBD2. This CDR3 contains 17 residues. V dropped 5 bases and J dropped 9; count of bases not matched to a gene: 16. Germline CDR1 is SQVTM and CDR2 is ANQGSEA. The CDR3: CSVPPALLAGGGVEQFF. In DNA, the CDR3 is TGCAGCGTTCCGCCGGCCCTACTAGCGGGAGGGGGAGTTGAGCAGTTCTTC.

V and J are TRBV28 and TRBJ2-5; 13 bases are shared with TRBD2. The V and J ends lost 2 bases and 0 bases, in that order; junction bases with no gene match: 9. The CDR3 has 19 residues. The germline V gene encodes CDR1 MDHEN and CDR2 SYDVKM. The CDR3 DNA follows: TGTGCCAGCAGTTTAGACGCCTGGACTAGCGGGAGTAACCAAGAGACCCAGTACTTC. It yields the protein CASSLDAWTSGSNQETQYF.

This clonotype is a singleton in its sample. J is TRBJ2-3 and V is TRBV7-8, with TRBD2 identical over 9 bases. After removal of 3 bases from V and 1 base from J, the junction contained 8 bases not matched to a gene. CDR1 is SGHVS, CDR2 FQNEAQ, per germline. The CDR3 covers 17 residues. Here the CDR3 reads CASSLWVVAGGTDTQYF. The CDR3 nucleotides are TGTGCCAGCAGCTTGTGGGTAGTAGCGGGAGGCACAGATACGCAGTATTTT.

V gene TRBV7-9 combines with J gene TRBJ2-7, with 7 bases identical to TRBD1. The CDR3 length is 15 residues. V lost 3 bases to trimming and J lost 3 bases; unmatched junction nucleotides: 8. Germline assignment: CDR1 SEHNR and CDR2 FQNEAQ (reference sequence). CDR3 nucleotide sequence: TGTGCCAGCAGCTTTCGGAAGGGGGCGAACTACGAGCAGTACTTC. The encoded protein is CASSFRKGANYEQYF. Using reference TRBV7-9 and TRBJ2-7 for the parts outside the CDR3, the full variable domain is DTGVSQNPRHKITKRGQNVTFRCDPISEHNRLYWYRQTLGQGPEFLTYFQNEAQLEKSRLLSDRFSAERPKGSFSTLEIQRTEQGDSAMYLCASSFRKGANYEQYFGPGTRLTVT.

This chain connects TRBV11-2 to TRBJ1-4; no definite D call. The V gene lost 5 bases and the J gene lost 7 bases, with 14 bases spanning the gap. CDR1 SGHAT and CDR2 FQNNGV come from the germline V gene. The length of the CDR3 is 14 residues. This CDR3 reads CASSAALRGEKLFF. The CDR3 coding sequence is TGTGCCAGCAGCGCAGCCTTAAGAGGTGAAAAACTGTTTTTT.

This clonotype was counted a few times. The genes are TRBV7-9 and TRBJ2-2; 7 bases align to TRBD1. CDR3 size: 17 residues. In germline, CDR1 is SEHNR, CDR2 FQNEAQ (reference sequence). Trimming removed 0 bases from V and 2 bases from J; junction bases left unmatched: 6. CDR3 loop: CASSLAGRDRNTGELFF. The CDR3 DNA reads TGTGCCAGCAGCTTAGCGGGCCGGGACAGAAACACCGGGGAGCTGTTTTTT.

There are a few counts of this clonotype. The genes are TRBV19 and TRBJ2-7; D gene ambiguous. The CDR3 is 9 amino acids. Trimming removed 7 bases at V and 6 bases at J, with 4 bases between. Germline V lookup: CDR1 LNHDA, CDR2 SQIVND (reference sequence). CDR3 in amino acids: CASTCEQYF. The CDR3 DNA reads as TGTGCCAGTACTTGCGAGCAGTACTTC.